This T cell receptor (beta chain) was captured in a study of blood T cell repertoires in COVID-19. Across the whole study: Some COVID-19 samples were acute and others convalescent; all came from the United States, Italy and Spain. From T cells, B-cell-depleted T cells, or PBMCs came the material, which was cDNA or gDNA.

Per the authors' pipeline: Amplification of reference gene primers was used by the study to estimate nucleated cell counts. Generated by immunoSEQ multiplex PCR, the TCRdb table keeps only in-frame clones and is missing some. That table is the source of V, J and clone size, and D and trimming were worked out from the DNA. In the table there are around 25,000 clones, under 85% of which are singletons. Trimming at V came to 4 bases and at J to 1 base, leaving 11 bases not matched to a gene. Germline V lookup: CDR1 SGHRS, CDR2 YFSETQ. The CDR3 has 17 amino acids. The rearrangement uses TRBV5-1 and TRBJ1-1, with 9 bases that match TRBD1. The receptor's source is a man between 65 and 85 years old with acute or convalescent COVID-19. Sequencing used peripheral blood. In nucleotides, the CDR3 is TGCGCCAGCAGCCCCTGGACAGGGGACGTTTCGAACACTGAAGCTTTCTTT. Amino acids: CASSPWTGDVSNTEAFF.